The 15 T cell receptor beta chains presented below share a single source sample, sequenced in a study of control samples from healthy donors and cancer patients. TCRdb's table, derived via immunoSEQ multiplex PCR, lists solely in-frame clones and lacks some. The table has 75,000 to 95,000 clones, just over 90% seen once. The sample was blood. These receptors were collected from a woman in her twenties or thirties in good health.

The chain links TRBV5-6 to TRBJ2-7, with 12 positions matching TRBD2. The CDR3 loop spans 14 amino acids. In germline, CDR1 is SGHDT, CDR2 YYEEEE. V lost 8 bases, J lost 2 bases, and 5 bases stayed unmatched. CDR3 protein: CASRTSGRTYEQYF. The CDR3 DNA reads TGTGCCAGTAGAACTAGCGGGAGGACCTACGAGCAGTACTTC.

The chain combines TRBV5-1 with TRBJ2-1; no definite D call. CDR3 length: 15 residues. The V end lost 0 bases, the J end lost 1 base, and 8 bases lay between the germline ends. Germline-derived CDR1 and CDR2 are SGHRS and YFSETQ. CDR3 loop: CASSLERNSYNEQFF. CDR3 sequence (DNA): TGCGCCAGCAGCTTGGAGCGAAATTCCTACAATGAGCAGTTCTTC.

This chain joins TRBV20-1 and TRBJ1-1; 7 bases match TRBD1. The CDR3 is made up of 13 amino acids. Germline trimming cut 3 bases from V and 1 base from J; bases unmatched to any gene: 2. CDR1 and CDR2 from the germline V gene are DFQATT and SNEGSKA (reference sequence). The CDR3 DNA reads as TGCAGTGCTAGTCGGACAGGGAACACTGAAGCTTTCTTT. Encoded protein: CSASRTGNTEAFF.

This clone has a single count. This chain joins TRBV6-5 and TRBJ1-1; perhaps TRBD1 as D (6 bases). The germline gives CDR1 MNHEY, CDR2 SVGAGI. The ends were cut back, 6 bases at V and 4 bases at J, with 15 bases in the middle. The CDR3 runs 14 residues. CDR3 sequence reads: CASSDGQTSTEAFF. CDR3 sequence (DNA): TGTGCCAGCAGCGATGGACAGACTTCCACTGAAGCTTTCTTT.

The chain carries TRBV6-2 or TRBV6-3 and TRBJ1-1; no reliable D call. Germline V gene sequence: CDR1 MNHEY, CDR2 SVGEGT. The CDR3 totals 13 residues. Trimming left V 4 bases short and J 4 bases short, with 10 bases between. In nucleotides, the CDR3 is TGTGCCAGCAGTTCTATTTTGGCCACTGAAGCTTTCTTT. Translation: CASSSILATEAFF.

The chain recombines TRBV19 with TRBJ2-3; D call uncertain. The CDR3 is 11 residues long. Per the germline V gene, CDR1 is LNHDA and CDR2 is SQIVND (reference sequence). With 6 bases removed from V and 0 bases from J, the gap between germline ends came to 1 base. The CDR3 protein is CASRSTDTQYF. CDR3 coding DNA: TGTGCCAGTAGAAGCACAGATACGCAGTATTTT. The whole variable domain, filled in from reference TRBV19 and TRBJ2-3, reads DGGITQSPKYLFRKEGQNVTLSCEQNLNHDAMYWYRQDPGQGLRLIYYSQIVNDFQKGDIAEGYSVSREKKESFPLTVTSAQKNPTAFYLCASRSTDTQYFGPGTRLTVL.

This clone was recorded once. This sequence joins TRBV29-1 and TRBJ2-7; D is uncertain. The germline CDR1 and CDR2 sequences are SQVTM and ANQGSEA. CDR3 size: 14 residues. V gave up 4 bases and J gave up 0 bases, with 13 bases separating them. The CDR3: CSVGVGTLSYEQYF. The CDR3 DNA sequence: TGCAGCGTTGGCGTGGGCACTCTCTCCTACGAGCAGTACTTC.

The chain uses TRBV28 and TRBJ1-2; a weak D match, TRBD1 (5 bases). CDR3 length: 14 residues. Per germline, CDR1 MDHEN and CDR2 SYDVKM. Trimming took 2 bases from V and 3 from J, leaving 10 bases between them. The CDR3 here is CASSLRGKYYGYTF. The CDR3 DNA reads as TGTGCCAGCAGTTTACGGGGGAAATACTATGGCTACACCTTC.

This chain uses TRBV10-3 with TRBJ2-1; TRBD2 agrees at 11 bases. Trimming removed 11 bases from V and 5 bases from J; junction bases left unmatched: 11. Germline V gene data show CDR1 as ENHRY and CDR2 as SYGVKD. CDR3 length: 15 amino acids. The CDR3 coding sequence is TGTGCCGCTTCCACCGGGACTAGCGGTAACAATGAGCAGTTCTTC. Translated, it gives CAASTGTSGNNEQFF.

This chain links TRBV6-1 with TRBJ1-2, with TRBD1 matching 11 bases. CDR1 and CDR2 (germline): MNHNS, SASEGT. V dropped 4 bases and J dropped 3; count of bases not matched to a gene: 7. The CDR3 runs 16 residues. CDR3 amino acids: CASSGRWDRGYYGYTF. For the CDR3, the DNA is TGTGCCAGCAGTGGAAGATGGGACAGGGGGTACTATGGCTACACCTTC.

The chain has TRBV6-4 and TRBJ2-3; D is uncertain. The V and J ends lost 5 bases and 7 bases respectively, with 4 bases between them. From germline, CDR1 is MRHNA and CDR2 SNTAGT. The CDR3 is 10 amino acids. CDR3 bases: TGTGCCAGCAGTCCCCATACGCAGTATTTT. Its protein is CASSPHTQYF.

The chain recombines TRBV27 with TRBJ2-5, with TRBD2 matching over 12 bases. CDR1 is MNHEY and CDR2 is SMNVEV in the germline V gene (reference sequence). J lost 7 bases, V lost 1 base, and 7 bases had no gene match. The CDR3 is 16 residues long. CDR3 nucleotide sequence: TGTGCCAGCAGTTTATGGACTAGCGGGGCACTGGGGACCCAGTACTTC. This gives the protein CASSLWTSGALGTQYF.

The chain has TRBV6-4 and TRBJ2-3; 14 positions match TRBD2. CDR1 and CDR2 from the germline V gene are MRHNA and SNTAGT. The trim removed 2 bases at V and 5 bases at J, leaving 3 bases unmatched. There are 16 residues in the CDR3. CDR3 nucleotide sequence: TGTGCCAGCAGTGACGGGACTAGCGGGGGTGAAGATACGCAGTATTTT. It yields the protein CASSDGTSGGEDTQYF.

V usage is TRBV7-9 and J usage is TRBJ1-1; 10 bases fit TRBD1. This CDR3 contains 14 residues. Germline assignment: CDR1 SEHNR and CDR2 FQNEAQ (reference sequence). V gave up 5 bases and J gave up 3 bases; unmatched junction bases: 3. The DNA of the CDR3 is TGTGCCAGCAGCCGACAGGGGGCCTACACTGAAGCTTTCTTT. This encodes CASSRQGAYTEAFF.

The chain uses TRBV28 and TRBJ2-7; 8 nucleotides agree with TRBD1. The CDR3 length is 16 residues. Trimming cost V 2 bases and J 4 bases; bases outside gene matches: 10. Looked up from germline, CDR1 is MDHEN and CDR2 is SYDVKM. The CDR3 bases are TGTGCCAGCAGTTTAGATACGACAGGGGTTTTGTACGAGCAGTACTTC. Protein product: CASSLDTTGVLYEQYF.